A selection of T cell receptor beta chains follows, all from one sample in a study of control samples from healthy donors and cancer patients. Using immunoSEQ multiplex PCR, the repertoire was profiled, and TCRdb retains in-frame clones only, with some absent. This sample has 55,000 to 85,000 clones, with 87% found just once. Source material: PBMCs. Receptor source: a woman in her forties or fifties with head and neck cancer. CDR3s include the opening cysteine and the closing phenylalanine or tryptophan.

j_call v_call cdr3_aa
TRBJ1-6 TRBV6-2/TRBV6-3 CASSYSPWDSANSPLHF
TRBJ1-2 TRBV6-1 CASSEETGHVGGYTF
TRBJ2-7 TRBV7-3 CASSLLAGYEQYF
TRBJ1-5 TRBV3-1/TRBV3-2 CASSQARNQPQHF
TRBJ2-3 TRBV24-1 CATSDNRRASTDTQYF
TRBJ2-4 TRBV6-1 CASSEVTGAKNIQYF
TRBJ2-1 TRBV14 CASSHQGRAVGQFF
TRBJ1-2 TRBV3-1/TRBV3-2 CASSHGTGSHYGYTF
TRBJ1-1 TRBV25-1 CASSATTGKDTEAFF
TRBJ2-7 TRBV5-4 CASSQTGYEQYF
TRBJ2-5 TRBV6-5 CASSYQGRTETQYF
TRBJ2-3 TRBV5-1 CASRISGETTDTQYF
TRBJ2-1 TRBV3-1/TRBV3-2 CASSQEVDRGQFF
TRBJ1-3 TRBV7-8 CASSPAPDRFSGNTIYF
TRBJ2-1 TRBV2 CASSPRGGQGFYEQFF
TRBJ2-5 TRBV18 CASSPVQETQYF
TRBJ1-5 TRBV6-5 CASTASFYQPQHF
TRBJ2-3 TRBV21-1 CASSLITQGGDTQYF
TRBJ1-2 TRBV4-2 CASSQEFTGGRGYTF
TRBJ2-1 TRBV19 CASSTRDRSLAGSSYNEQFF
TRBJ1-2 TRBV5-1 CASSLTPGGTSGYTF
TRBJ1-2 TRBV4-1 CASSQDGQGSIYGYTF
TRBJ1-3 TRBV27 CASSSTVGNTIYF
TRBJ2-3 TRBV6-4 CASTTSYRPRHTDTQYF
TRBJ2-7 TRBV5-4 CASSLEDTYEQYF
TRBJ2-7 TRBV5-6 CASSLEGASYEQYF
TRBJ2-5 TRBV7-2 CASSLWKGGQETQYF
TRBJ1-2 TRBV13 CASSLEEGNYGYTF
TRBJ2-2 TRBV18 CASSPLRGSKGNTGELFF
TRBJ2-2 TRBV25-1 CASSRQTAGELFF
TRBJ2-1 TRBV19 CASSMVSAYNEQFF
TRBJ1-5 TRBV19 CASNTFRAISNQPQHF
TRBJ1-6 TRBV3-1/TRBV3-2 CASSQGSFWQGNSPLHF
TRBJ1-1 TRBV19 CASSILGRDRGLGNTEAFF
TRBJ1-1 TRBV20-1 CSAVKTLAAFF
TRBJ2-1 TRBV10-3 CAISYGGINEQFF
TRBJ2-7 TRBV28 CASSSGPGSPYF
TRBJ1-1 TRBV5-1 CASSSDRYEAFF
TRBJ1-6 TRBV6-5 CASNPDGNSPLHF
TRBJ1-1 TRBV12-3/TRBV12-4 CASSLKGNSEAFF
TRBJ1-4 TRBV18 CASSLGGAGEKLFF
TRBJ2-5 TRBV9 CASSVGKGPQETQYF
TRBJ2-5 TRBV12-2 CASRLAGGETQYF
TRBJ2-7 TRBV12-3/TRBV12-4 CASSLGGGQQYF
TRBJ2-5 TRBV7-2 CASSLAGQSRQQETQYF
TRBJ1-5 TRBV6-2/TRBV6-3 CASSPGPQGSWGPGAPNQPQHF
TRBJ2-7 TRBV5-1 CASSRDRVGNEQYF
TRBJ1-6 TRBV9 CASSVVGTGNSPLHF
TRBJ1-2 TRBV5-6 CASSFRGGDNYGYTF
TRBJ2-7 TRBV10-3 CAISADGSYEQYF
TRBJ1-5 TRBV19 CASRTEVGSGDQPQHF
TRBJ1-1 TRBV3-1/TRBV3-2 CASSRQGSHTEAFF